The count of the clone carrying this T cell receptor beta chain is one. TCRdb processed the PCR reads anew with MiXCR; each CDR3 protein has one entry. The sample has approximately 9,600 distinct CDR3 sequences; about half are singletons. This entry is derived from a study of CD4 and CD8 cells across lung adenocarcinoma regions. This TCR was sampled from a male donor with lung adenocarcinoma. The CD4 and CD8 labels of this study may be unreliable. Sequencing was done on a sample of CD4+ T cells from the margin of a lung tumor.

CDR3 bases: TGTGCCAGCATGTCAACTAGCCGAGCGGCAGATGAGCAGTTCTTC. This sequence encodes CASMSTSRAADEQFF. J is TRBJ2-1 and V is TRBV6-1; TRBD2 is a possible D gene (6 bases). CDR1 MNHNS and CDR2 SASEGT come from the germline V gene. Trimming pared 7 bases from V and 8 bases from J, leaving 21 bases between. This CDR3 is 15 amino acids long.